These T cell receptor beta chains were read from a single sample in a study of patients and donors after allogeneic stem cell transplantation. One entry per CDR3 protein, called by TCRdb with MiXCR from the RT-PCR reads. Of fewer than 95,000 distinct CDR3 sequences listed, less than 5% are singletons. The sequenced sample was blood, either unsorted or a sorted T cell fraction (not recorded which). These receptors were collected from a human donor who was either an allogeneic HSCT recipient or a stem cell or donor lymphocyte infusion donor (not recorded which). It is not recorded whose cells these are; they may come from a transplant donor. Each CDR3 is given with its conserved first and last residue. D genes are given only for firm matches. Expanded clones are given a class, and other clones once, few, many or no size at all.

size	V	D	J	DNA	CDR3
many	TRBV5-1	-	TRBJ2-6	TGCGCCAGCAGCCTAGGTACCGGGGGTTCTCTCTCTGGGGCCAACGTCCTGACTTTC	CASSLGTGGSLSGANVLTF
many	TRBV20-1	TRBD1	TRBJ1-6	TGCAGTGCCGCCCCAGGGGGAAGGGCTGATTCACCCCTCCACTTT	CSAAPGGRADSPLHF
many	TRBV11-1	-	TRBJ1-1	TGTGCCAGCAGCTTGGATAGGAACACTGAAGCTTTCTTT	CASSLDRNTEAFF
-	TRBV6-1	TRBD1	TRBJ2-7	TGTGCCAGCAGTGTCCAGTTGGGGACAGGGGGCTCGTACGAGCAGTACTTC	CASSVQLGTGGSYEQYF
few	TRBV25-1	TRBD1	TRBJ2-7	TGTGCCAGCGGGAGCTTGACAGGGGACTACGAGCAGTACTTC	CASGSLTGDYEQYF
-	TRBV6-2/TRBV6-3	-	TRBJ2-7	TGTGCCAGCAGTAGGGACGGGACCTACGAGCAGTACTTC	CASSRDGTYEQYF
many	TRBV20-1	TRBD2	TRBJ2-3	TGCAGTGCGGGACTAGCGGGGACAGATACGCAGTATTTT	CSAGLAGTDTQYF
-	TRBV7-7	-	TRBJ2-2	TGTGCCAGCAGCCCCACGAGGTCCACCGGGGAGCTGTTTTTT	CASSPTRSTGELFF
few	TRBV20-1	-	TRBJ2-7	TGCAGTGCCAGACCCCAGACTAGCTACGAGCAGTACTTC	CSARPQTSYEQYF
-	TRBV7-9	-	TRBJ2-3	TGTGCCAGCAGCCGCCCGGGGGCCACAGATACGCAGTATTTT	CASSRPGATDTQYF